The rows below give T cell receptor beta chains drawn from one sample of a study of blood T cell repertoires in COVID-19. The protocol was immunoSEQ multiplex PCR, while the TCRdb copy is restricted to in-frame clones and leaves out a portion. The sample consists of about 90,000 clones, 80% to 85% of them appearing once. Material for sequencing was peripheral blood. The receptors come from an elderly woman with active or convalescent COVID-19. Each CDR3 is given with its conserved first and last residue. A D gene is named only where the DNA matches it firmly. Rows may omit the clone size; those that give it use once, few, many or a size class.

>TRBJ2-5|TRBV5-1|.|.
TGCGCCAGCAGCTTGTTCAGGGGCCAAGAGACCCAGTACTTC
CASSLFRGQETQYF
>TRBJ2-1|TRBV28|.|TRBD2
TGTGCCAGCAGTTCGCCCGGCCCTAGCGGCCACTACAATGAGCAGTTCTTC
CASSSPGPSGHYNEQFF
>TRBJ1-1|TRBV29-1|.|.
TGCAGCGGGCTGGCGGGGGCGCCGAACACTGAAGCTTTCTTT
CSGLAGAPNTEAFF
>TRBJ1-3|TRBV11-3|few|.
TGTGCCAGCAGCCCCATGGGAGCTGGAAACACCATATATTTT
CASSPMGAGNTIYF
>TRBJ2-1|TRBV3-1/TRBV3-2|.|TRBD2
TGTGCCAGCAGCCAAGATCTGGTAGCGGGAGTAGATGAGCAGTTCTTC
CASSQDLVAGVDEQFF
>TRBJ2-3|TRBV7-9|.|.
TGTGCCAGCAGCTTAGTCCTAGCCACAGATACGCAGTATTTT
CASSLVLATDTQYF
>TRBJ2-7|TRBV28|.|TRBD2
TGTGCCAGCAGCTCTCCGGGAGGGCTGGGCTACGAGCAGTACTTC
CASSSPGGLGYEQYF
>TRBJ1-1|TRBV3-1/TRBV3-2|.|TRBD1
TGTGCCAGCAGCCCACAGGGGGCGAGGACTGAAGCTTTCTTT
CASSPQGARTEAFF
>TRBJ1-2|TRBV28|.|.
TGTGCCAGCAGCAGATTGGACAGCCTGAACTATGGCTACACCTTC
CASSRLDSLNYGYTF
>TRBJ1-6|TRBV5-6|.|.
TGTGCCAGCAGCTTGGACAATAATTCACCCCTCCACTTT
CASSLDNNSPLHF
>TRBJ1-2|TRBV3-1/TRBV3-2|.|.
TGTGCCAGCAGCCAAGAGAGCAGTCAGGGGTATGGCTACACCTTC
CASSQESSQGYGYTF
>TRBJ2-7|TRBV11-2|.|TRBD2
TGTGCCAGCAGCGGGATTAGCGGGGGGGGCTTTTACGAGCAGTACTTC
CASSGISGGGFYEQYF
>TRBJ2-2|TRBV7-2|.|.
TGTGCCAGCAGCTTAATGGCAGGGTCGAACACCGGGGAGCTGTTTTTT
CASSLMAGSNTGELFF
>TRBJ1-5|TRBV7-2|.|TRBD1
TGTGCCAGCAGCTTAGCCTTAGGGGGCGGACAGCCCCAGCATTTT
CASSLALGGGQPQHF